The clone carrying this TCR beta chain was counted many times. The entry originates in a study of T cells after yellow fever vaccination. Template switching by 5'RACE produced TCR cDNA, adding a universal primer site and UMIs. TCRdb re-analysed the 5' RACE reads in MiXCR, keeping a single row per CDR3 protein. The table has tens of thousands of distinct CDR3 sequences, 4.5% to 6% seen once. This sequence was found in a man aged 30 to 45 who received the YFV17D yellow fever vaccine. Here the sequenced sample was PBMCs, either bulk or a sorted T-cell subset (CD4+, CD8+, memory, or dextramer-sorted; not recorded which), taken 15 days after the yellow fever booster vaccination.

Written as DNA, the CDR3 is TGTGCCAGCAGCCCCGGGACAGGGGGCGCAGTTTTTCGTACCGGGGAGCTGTTTTTT. Protein sequence: CASSPGTGGAVFRTGELFF. The genes are TRBV5-6 and TRBJ2-2; 12 bases fit TRBD1. The CDR3 runs 19 residues. CDR1 SGHDT and CDR2 YYEEEE come from the germline V gene. After removal of 4 bases from V and 5 bases from J, the junction contained 15 bases not matched to a gene.